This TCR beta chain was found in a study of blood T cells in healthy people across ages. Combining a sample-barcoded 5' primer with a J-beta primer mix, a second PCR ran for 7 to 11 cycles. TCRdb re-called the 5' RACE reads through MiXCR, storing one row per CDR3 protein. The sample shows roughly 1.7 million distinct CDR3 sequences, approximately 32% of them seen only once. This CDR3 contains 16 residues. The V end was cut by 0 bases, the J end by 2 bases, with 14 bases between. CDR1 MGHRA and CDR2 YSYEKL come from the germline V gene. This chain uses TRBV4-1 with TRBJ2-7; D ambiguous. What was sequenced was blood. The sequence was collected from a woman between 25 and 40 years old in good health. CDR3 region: CASSQEADWITYEQYF. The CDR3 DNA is TGCGCCAGCAGCCAAGAGGCGGATTGGATCACCTACGAGCAGTACTTC.